The 27 T cell receptor beta chains in this list originate from one sample, sequenced in a study of blood T cell repertoires in COVID-19. Here immunoSEQ multiplex PCR was the method, and the copy in TCRdb shows in-frame clones only, minus some. The table lists under 150,000 clones, almost 90% of them singletons, with roughly 2.1% in the top ten. The sequenced sample consisted of peripheral blood. These receptors were collected from a human donor in a cohort sampled during active COVID-19.

The gene calls are TRBV7-9 and TRBJ2-1, with TRBD2 identical over 7 bases. Germline CDR1 reads SEHNR; CDR2 reads FQNEAQ (reference sequence). The CDR3 covers 14 residues. Losses at the gene ends were 2 bases for V and 7 bases for J; bases not matched to a gene: 5. Written as DNA, the CDR3 is TGTGCCAGCAGCTTAACGGGAGGATGGAATGAGCAGTTCTTC. Translation gives CASSLTGGWNEQFF.

The chain uses TRBV18 and TRBJ1-6; no definite D call. CDR3 length: 15 residues. Trimming took 4 bases from V and 6 from J, leaving 13 bases between them. From germline, CDR1 is KGHSH and CDR2 LQKENI. In DNA, the CDR3 is TGTGCCAGCTCACTCGACGGGTCTTTTAATTCACCCCTCCACTTT. It yields the protein CASSLDGSFNSPLHF.

This clone was found once. CDR3 amino acids: CSVAGGQANTGELFF. In DNA form, the CDR3 reads TGCAGCGTTGCGGGGGGACAGGCGAACACCGGGGAGCTGTTTTTT. This sequence joins TRBV29-1 and TRBJ2-2, with D perhaps TRBD1 (8 bases). Germline values: CDR1 SQVTM, CDR2 ANQGSEA. V lost 4 bases, J lost 0 bases, and 12 bases lay in between. CDR3 length: 15 residues.

This CDR3 is CASSVTPPNTEAFF. The CDR3 DNA reads TGCGCCAGCAGCGTTACTCCTCCGAACACTGAAGCTTTCTTT. The V call is TRBV5-1, the J call TRBJ1-1; D not certain. V shed 4 bases and J shed 1 base, with 11 bases lying between them. Germline CDR1 reads SGHRS; CDR2 reads YFSETQ. The CDR3 loop spans 14 amino acids.

The CDR3 protein is CASISTGAYEQYF. The CDR3 DNA follows: TGCGCCAGCATCAGTACCGGGGCCTACGAGCAGTACTTC. J is TRBJ2-7 and V is TRBV10-2; D is possibly TRBD2 (5 bases). Between the trimmed V and J ends, which lost 7 bases and 2 bases, there was a span of 12 bases. The CDR3 runs 13 residues. Germline CDR1 is WSHSY and CDR2 is SAAADI.

V usage is TRBV27 and J usage is TRBJ2-1; 12 nucleotides match TRBD2. Germline V CDR1 and CDR2: MNHEY, SMNVEV (reference sequence). Losses at the gene ends were 5 bases for V and 0 bases for J; bases not matched to a gene: 2. The length of the CDR3 is 16 residues. CDR3 DNA sequence: TGTGCCAGCAGTCGGACTAGCGGGAACTCCTACAATGAGCAGTTCTTC. Translation: CASSRTSGNSYNEQFF.

The V and J genes are TRBV5-1 and TRBJ1-1; no clear D gene. Germline lookup yields CDR1 SGHRS and CDR2 YFSETQ. The CDR3 covers 14 residues. Between the trimmed V and J ends, which lost 0 bases and 3 bases, there was a span of 9 bases. The CDR3 protein is CASSLEGGYTEAFF. The CDR3 bases are TGCGCCAGCAGCTTGGAGGGCGGGTACACTGAAGCTTTCTTT.

The chain uses TRBV6-1 and TRBJ2-7, with TRBD2 as a possible D gene (6 bases). The length of the CDR3 is 14 residues. Germline V gives CDR1 MNHNS, CDR2 SASEGT. V was cut by 2 bases and J by 0 bases, with 8 bases left in between. The DNA for the CDR3 is TGTGCCAGCAGTGAACGGGGGACCTCCTACGAGCAGTACTTC. Amino acids: CASSERGTSYEQYF.

This clone appeared a single time. V gene TRBV7-9 combines with J gene TRBJ1-4; 8 positions match TRBD1. The CDR3 consists of 15 residues. V shed 3 bases and J 3 bases; nucleotides not matched to a gene: 3. The germline CDR1 and CDR2 sequences are SEHNR and FQNEAQ (reference sequence). The DNA of the CDR3 is TGTGCCAGCAGCTTGCAGGGGGCGTCTAATGAAAAACTGTTTTTT. This encodes CASSLQGASNEKLFF.

This chain connects TRBV28 to TRBJ1-6; 9 positions match TRBD1. CDR3 length equals 15 residues. Germline V gene lookup returns CDR1 MDHEN and CDR2 SYDVKM. After removal of 6 bases from V and 7 bases from J, the junction contained 7 bases not matched to a gene. This CDR3 reads CASRPGTGNNSPLHF. DNA of the CDR3: TGTGCCAGCAGACCGGGGACAGGGAACAATTCACCCCTCCACTTT.

This rearrangement joins TRBV5-5 to TRBJ1-4; TRBD1 might be the D (6 bases). In germline, CDR1 is SGHKS, CDR2 YYEKEE (reference sequence). The V gene lost 0 bases and the J gene lost 0 bases, with 15 bases spanning the gap. The CDR3 has 18 amino acids. In DNA, the CDR3 is TGTGCCAGCAGCTTGGGGGTGACAGGAGTTTCAACTAATGAAAAACTGTTTTTT. Protein sequence: CASSLGVTGVSTNEKLFF.

The V gene is TRBV9, the J gene TRBJ2-3; 8 nucleotides match TRBD2. The CDR3 spans 16 residues. V gave up 0 bases and J gave up 4 bases; unmatched junction bases: 7. The germline V gene encodes CDR1 SGDLS and CDR2 YYNGEE. CDR3 DNA sequence: TGTGCCAGCAGCGTAGAGGACGGGGGGGCCTCAGATACGCAGTATTTT. Residues: CASSVEDGGASDTQYF.

The chain couples TRBV20-1 to TRBJ2-1, with 15 bases fitting TRBD2. The CDR3 has 17 amino acids. The junction had 6 bases not matched to a gene; V was cut back by 3 bases and J by 3 bases. CDR1 and CDR2 (germline): DFQATT, SNEGSKA (reference sequence). The CDR3 sequence is CSASTPGLAGGYNEQFF. For the CDR3, the DNA is TGCAGTGCTAGTACTCCGGGACTAGCGGGAGGCTACAATGAGCAGTTCTTC.

The V and J genes are TRBV7-8 and TRBJ2-7; the match to TRBD1 covers 9 bases. Germline V lookup: CDR1 SGHVS, CDR2 FQNEAQ. This CDR3 has 15 amino acids. V trimming: 5 bases; J trimming: 4 bases; junction bases outside the gene matches: 9. CDR3 DNA: TGTGCCAGCAGCCAAACCGGGACAGGGACGTACGAGCAGTACTTC. Its translation: CASSQTGTGTYEQYF.

Only one count was recorded for this clone. CDR3 region: CASSLELAGTDTQYF. The CDR3 bases are TGTGCCAGCAGCTTAGAACTAGCAGGCACAGATACGCAGTATTTT. The genes are TRBV7-8 and TRBJ2-3, with D perhaps TRBD2 (6 bases). The germline V gene has CDR1 SGHVS and CDR2 FQNEAQ. This CDR3 is built from 15 residues. Deletions cut 1 base from V and 1 base from J, with 9 bases between.

The rearrangement uses TRBV5-4 and TRBJ2-7; perhaps TRBD1 as D (6 bases). CDR1 and CDR2 (germline): SGHNT, YYREEE (reference sequence). With 2 bases removed from V and 6 bases from J, the gap between germline ends came to 9 bases. The CDR3 has 12 residues. The CDR3 coding sequence is TGTGCCAGCAGCTTTAACAGGGCCGAGCAGTACTTC. It yields the protein CASSFNRAEQYF. Drawing the rest from reference TRBV5-4 and TRBJ2-7, the complete variable domain is ETGVTQSPTHLIKTRGQQVTLRCSSQSGHNTVSWYQQALGQGPQFIFQYYREEENGRGNFPPRFSGLQFPNYSSELNVNALELDDSALYLCASSFNRAEQYFGPGTRLTVT.

This clone is a singleton in its sample. V usage is TRBV4-2 and J usage is TRBJ2-3, with D perhaps matching TRBD2 (6 bases). Trimming cost V 1 base and J 2 bases, with 7 bases left between them. CDR3 length equals 14 residues. Per germline, CDR1 LGHNA and CDR2 YNFKEQ. CDR3 sequence (DNA): TGTGCCAGCAGCCAAGGCGGGAACACAGATACGCAGTATTTT. This gives the protein CASSQGGNTDTQYF.

The chain joins TRBV6-2 or TRBV6-3 to TRBJ2-7; TRBD1 agrees at 12 bases. Germline values: CDR1 MNHEY, CDR2 SVGEGT. V was pared by 1 base and J by 9 bases, with 4 bases of the junction left unmatched. The CDR3 length is 14 residues. CDR3 DNA sequence: TGTGCCAGCAGTTACTTTGCGGGACAGGGGGCGCAGTACTTC. Residues: CASSYFAGQGAQYF.

This clone was seen only once. The CDR3 here is CASSQDNTDTQYF. The CDR3 nucleotides are TGCGCCAGCAGCCAAGACAACACAGATACGCAGTATTTT. The V gene is TRBV4-3, the J gene TRBJ2-3; D unresolved. CDR3 size: 13 residues. Germline V gene data show CDR1 as LGHNA and CDR2 as YSLEER. Trimming removed 0 bases at V and 2 bases at J, with 3 bases between.

V and J are TRBV7-9 and TRBJ1-4; possible D gene TRBD1, 6 bases. Germline CDR1 and CDR2: SEHNR and FQNEAQ (reference sequence). The CDR3 runs 15 residues. V lost 5 bases, J lost 5 bases, and 15 bases lay in between. The CDR3 loop is CASSRAGGANEKLFF. CDR3 nucleotides: TGTGCCAGCAGCCGTGCTGGGGGGGCAAATGAAAAACTGTTTTTT.

This chain uses TRBV9 with TRBJ2-2; TRBD2 matches 8 bases. The CDR3 has 16 residues. Germline V gene data show CDR1 as SGDLS and CDR2 as YYNGEE. With V trimmed by 0 bases and J by 3 bases, 4 bases remained unmatched. In DNA, the CDR3 is TGTGCCAGCAGCGTAGCGGGGGGGGCGGACACCGGGGAGCTGTTTTTT. Amino acid sequence: CASSVAGGADTGELFF.

V is TRBV20-1 and J is TRBJ1-2; weak D call: TRBD1 (6 bases). Germline V gene data show CDR1 as DFQATT and CDR2 as SNEGSKA (reference sequence). Between the trimmed V and J ends, which lost 3 bases and 8 bases, there was a span of 16 bases. The CDR3 is 13 amino acids. The CDR3 sequence is CSASPTGRYGYTF. Written as DNA, the CDR3 is TGCAGTGCTAGTCCCACAGGGCGGTACGGCTACACCTTC.

The V call is TRBV5-1, the J call TRBJ2-7, with a weak D call TRBD2 (5 bases). The CDR3 covers 15 residues. Germline V gives CDR1 SGHRS, CDR2 YFSETQ. Trimming left V 4 bases short and J 2 bases short, with 16 bases between. CDR3 nucleotides: TGCGCCAGCAGCCCGCGGAGGTCTGGAGCCTACGAGCAGTACTTC. Translation gives CASSPRRSGAYEQYF.

The chain uses TRBV5-1 and TRBJ2-7, with 9 bases identical to TRBD1. The CDR3 runs to 17 residues. After removal of 4 bases from V and 1 base from J, the junction contained 12 bases not matched to a gene. Germline values: CDR1 SGHRS, CDR2 YFSETQ. In DNA form, the CDR3 reads TGCGCCAGCAGCGACTATCTGGAGGGGACAGGGTCCTACGAGCAGTACTTC. Protein product: CASSDYLEGTGSYEQYF. Full variable domain (remainder filled in from reference TRBV5-1 and TRBJ2-7): KAGVTQTPRYLIKTRGQQVTLSCSPISGHRSVSWYQQTPGQGLQFLFEYFSETQRNKGNFPGRFSGRQFSNSRSEMNVSTLELGDSALYLCASSDYLEGTGSYEQYFGPGTRLTVT.

The chain uses TRBV30 and TRBJ1-2; 9 positions agree with TRBD1. The V gene's germline CDR1 is GTSNPN and CDR2 SVGIG (reference sequence). After removal of 0 bases from V and 8 bases from J, the junction contained 16 bases not matched to a gene. The CDR3 totals 17 residues. The DNA of the CDR3 is TGTGCCTGGAGTGTACGAACAGGGGGCTTTGGGCCCTGGGGCTACACCTTC. Translation: CAWSVRTGGFGPWGYTF. Variable domain in full (rest from reference TRBV30 and TRBJ1-2): SQTIHQWPATLVQPVGSPLSLECTVEGTSNPNLYWYRQAAGRGLQLLFYSVGIGQISSEVPQNLSASRPQDRQFILSSKKLLLSDSGFYLCAWSVRTGGFGPWGYTFGSGTRLTVV.

The CDR3: CASSLAGGNEETQYF. CDR3 bases: TGCGCCAGCAGCTTGGCAGGCGGGAATGAGGAGACCCAGTACTTC. The chain combines TRBV5-1 with TRBJ2-5; D might be TRBD2 (6 bases). Trimming left V 0 bases short and J 5 bases short, with 14 bases between. The CDR3 consists of 15 residues. Germline assignment: CDR1 SGHRS and CDR2 YFSETQ.

The rearrangement links TRBV19 to TRBJ1-2; 8 positions match TRBD1. Germline V gene lookup returns CDR1 LNHDA and CDR2 SQIVND (reference sequence). J lost 0 bases, V lost 4 bases, and 4 bases had no gene match. CDR3 length equals 15 residues. The CDR3 here is CASSTQGDANYGYTF. The DNA of the CDR3 is TGTGCCAGTAGTACACAGGGGGACGCTAACTATGGCTACACCTTC.